Listed here is a single TCR beta chain. The antigen is not known. This CDR3 has 14 amino acids. Germline-derived CDR1 and CDR2 are SGHRS and YFSETQ. V lost 3 bases and J lost 8, with 14 bases in between. Sequencing targeted expressed TCRB transcripts, as all isolated RNA had been reverse transcribed. Clones were read by immunoSEQ multiplex PCR, and TCRdb kept only the in-frame ones, dropping some. The sample includes hundreds of thousands of clones, 11% of them seen just once. This entry belongs to a study of beta chain features in type 1 diabetes. Overall study results and limits: A closer apparent resemblance between naive, central memory and Treg TCRB repertoires was seen in patients than in healthy donors. The VDJ junctions of type 1 diabetes patients carried fewer insertions and more deletions. HLA influence on TCRB rearrangement stayed unresolved here.

Sorting gave populations that all exceeded 98% purity. Sequencing used naive CD4+ T cells from blood. The J gene is TRBJ1-4, the V gene TRBV5-1; D unresolved. The clonotype was recovered from a woman aged 18-29 years in good health. CDR3 DNA: TGCGCCAGCAGCTCGGACCCTTCTAGGGAAAAACTGTTTTTT. It encodes CASSSDPSREKLFF.